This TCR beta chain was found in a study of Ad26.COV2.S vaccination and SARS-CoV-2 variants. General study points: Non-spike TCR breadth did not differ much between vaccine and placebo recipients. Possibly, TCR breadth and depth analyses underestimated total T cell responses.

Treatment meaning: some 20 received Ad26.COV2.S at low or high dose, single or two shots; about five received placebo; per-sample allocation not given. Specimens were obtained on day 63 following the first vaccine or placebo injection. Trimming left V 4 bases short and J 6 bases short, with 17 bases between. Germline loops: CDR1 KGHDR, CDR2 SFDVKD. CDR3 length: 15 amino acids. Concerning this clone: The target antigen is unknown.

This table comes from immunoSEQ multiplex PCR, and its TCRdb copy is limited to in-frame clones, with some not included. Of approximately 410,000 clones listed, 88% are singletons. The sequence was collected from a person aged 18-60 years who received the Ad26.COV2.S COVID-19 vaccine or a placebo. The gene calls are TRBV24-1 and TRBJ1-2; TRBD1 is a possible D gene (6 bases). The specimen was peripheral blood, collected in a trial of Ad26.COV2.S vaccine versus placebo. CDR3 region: CATSDHRQARDGYTF. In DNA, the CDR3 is TGTGCCACCAGTGACCATAGACAGGCTAGGGATGGCTACACCTTC.